The clone carrying this TCR beta chain was seen only a few times. What it binds is unknown. Reverse transcribing all isolated RNA meant expressed TCRB transcripts were sequenced. About 3.6 million reads were obtained on average from naive, central memory and regulatory T cell samples. The data were produced by immunoSEQ multiplex PCR, yet TCRdb's version contains in-frame clones alone and is incomplete. This table holds around 340,000 clones, approximately 8.2% found once. This entry is derived from a study of beta chain features in type 1 diabetes. The authors took one heparinised blood draw, averaging approximately 0.12 L, from each donor. CDR3 length: 14 amino acids. V lost 6 bases and J 0 bases, leaving 8 bases between the germline ends. Germline loops: CDR1 MDHEN, CDR2 SYDVKM. Study-level points and caveats: Among patients with Type 1 diabetes, TCRB CDR3s were moderately but significantly shorter in every one of the four CD4+ subsets.

This chain connects TRBV28 to TRBJ1-4, with D hard to call. The sample was central memory CD4+ T cells from blood. This sequence originates from a woman between 18 and 29 years old in good health. The CDR3 region is CASRTLATNEKLFF. DNA for the CDR3: TGTGCCAGCAGAACTCTAGCAACTAATGAAAAACTGTTTTTT.